This TCR beta chain was retrieved from a study of shared clonotypes between healthy human individuals. It was around 190 ng DNA, 25,000 to 35,000 T cell genomes, that sorted-subset replicate PCRs used. The protocol was immunoSEQ multiplex PCR, while the TCRdb copy is restricted to in-frame clones and leaves out a portion. Among some 2,000,000 clones, roughly 95% were seen once, and the ten largest hold roughly 0.13%. This clone has a single count. The germline V gene has CDR1 MGHRA and CDR2 YSYEKL. V lost 3 bases to trimming and J lost 0 bases; unmatched junction nucleotides: 5. The CDR3 extends over 17 amino acids.

The sample was naive CD4+ T cells sorted from blood. As for subset: CD45RA+ positively selected. This receptor was taken from a man aged 18 to 29 in good health. The chain joins TRBV4-1 to TRBJ2-6, with 7 bases aligning to TRBD1. CDR3 coding DNA: TGCGCCAGCAGCCAGGGACAGTTCGTCTCTGGGGCCAACGTCCTGACTTTC. Amino acids: CASSQGQFVSGANVLTF.